Described below is a single T cell receptor (beta chain) sequence and its context. Data came from immunoSEQ multiplex PCR; TCRdb stores just in-frame clones and leaves some out. Of nearly 100,000 clones in the sample, roughly 84% were seen once. The data derive from a study of PD-1 blockade in classical Hodgkin lymphoma. Relapses following autologous stem cell transplantation were seen in all patients, with brentuximab vedotin exposure varying. Germline V lookup: CDR1 SGHNT, CDR2 YENEEA. Losses at the gene ends were 1 base for V and 7 bases for J; bases not matched to a gene: 12. This CDR3 is built from 17 residues.

This receptor was taken from a human donor with classical Hodgkin lymphoma. The V gene is TRBV11-3, the J gene TRBJ2-4, with 8 bases aligning to TRBD2. The source was peripheral blood mononuclear cells (PBMCs), collected at baseline. The chain's CDR3 is CASSLGPSGSQRNIQYF. CDR3 nucleotide sequence: TGTGCCAGCAGCTTAGGCCCTAGCGGGTCCCAAAGGAACATTCAGTACTTC.